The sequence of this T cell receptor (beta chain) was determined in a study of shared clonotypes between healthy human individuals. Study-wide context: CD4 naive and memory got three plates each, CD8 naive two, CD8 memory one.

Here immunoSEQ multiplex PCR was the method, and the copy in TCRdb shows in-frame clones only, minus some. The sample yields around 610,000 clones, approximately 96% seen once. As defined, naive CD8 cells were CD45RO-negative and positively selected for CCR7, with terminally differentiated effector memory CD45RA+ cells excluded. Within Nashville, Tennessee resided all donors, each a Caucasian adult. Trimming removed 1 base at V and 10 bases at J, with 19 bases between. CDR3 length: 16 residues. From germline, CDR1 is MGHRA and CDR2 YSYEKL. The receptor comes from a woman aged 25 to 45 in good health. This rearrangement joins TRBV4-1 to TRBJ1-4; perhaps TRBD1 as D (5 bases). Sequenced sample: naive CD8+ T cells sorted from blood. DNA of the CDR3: TGCGCCAGCAGCCAAGGTGTACCGGGGGGTGCGGGAAAACTGTTTTTT. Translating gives CASSQGVPGGAGKLFF.